This is a list of T cell receptor beta chains from one sample in a study of neoadjuvant anti-PD-1 for oral cavity cancer. TCRdb keeps only in-frame clones here, not all; method: immunoSEQ multiplex PCR. The table records some 13,000 clones, 60% to 80% of them present only once. The sample in question was tumor tissue, obtained before nivolumab (anti-PD-1) treatment. The receptors were gathered from a person between 40 and 85 years old with oral cavity squamous cell carcinoma. The donor label of this sample is uncertain. Each CDR3 is given with its conserved first and last residue. Each record gives: J gene, D gene, V gene, clone size, CDR3 DNA, CDR3 protein. D genes are given only for firm matches. Some rows have no size entry. The others give once, few or many, or a class for an expanded clone.

>TRBJ1-4|NA|TRBV5-6|NA
TGTGCCAGCAGCTTGGAACGGGATGAAAAACTGTTTTTT
CASSLERDEKLFF
>TRBJ2-7|NA|TRBV5-4|NA
TGTGCCAGCAGCCCCACGCCAGACAGTGACTACGAGCAGTACTTC
CASSPTPDSDYEQYF
>TRBJ2-7|TRBD1|TRBV18|NA
TGTGCCAGCTCACTACGACAGGGCCTCTACGAGCAGTACTTC
CASSLRQGLYEQYF
>TRBJ1-4|NA|TRBV29-1|few
TGCAGCGTGTACCCCGGGACCGGGTCAGAAAAACTGTTTTTT
CSVYPGTGSEKLFF
>TRBJ2-1|NA|TRBV28|NA
TGTGCCAGCAGCCCGGGACGAGGAACCAATGAGCAGTTCTTC
CASSPGRGTNEQFF
>TRBJ2-1|NA|TRBV18|NA
TGTGCCAGCTCACCCCTTAGCCGGAGCTCCTACAATGAGCAGTTCTTC
CASSPLSRSSYNEQFF
>TRBJ2-1|TRBD1|TRBV5-1|few
TGCGCCAGCGGGGACAGGGTCCCCCACAATGAGCAGTTCTTC
CASGDRVPHNEQFF
>TRBJ2-1|TRBD2|TRBV19|NA
TGTGCCAGTAGTATCTCCGGGGGGAATGAGCAGTTCTTC
CASSISGGNEQFF
>TRBJ2-7|NA|TRBV6-6|few
TGTGCCAGCAGTTCCCGATCCTACGAGCAGTACTTC
CASSSRSYEQYF
>TRBJ1-1|NA|TRBV6-5|NA
TGTGCCAGCAGTTACAGGGGGTTGGCTGAAGCTTTCTTT
CASSYRGLAEAFF
>TRBJ1-5|NA|TRBV28|NA
TGTGCCAGCAGTCACCCAGGAGGGAATGGGAGAAAGCCCCAGCATTTT
CASSHPGGNGRKPQHF
>TRBJ1-2|NA|TRBV6-1|large
TGTGCCAGCAGAGCCCAAAGGGGAAACTATGGCTACACCTTC
CASRAQRGNYGYTF
>TRBJ1-1|NA|TRBV7-2|NA
TGTGCCAGCAGCCCTTCGAGGGGCTCAGCTTTCTTT
CASSPSRGSAFF
>TRBJ1-1|TRBD1|TRBV7-9|NA
TGTGCCAGCAGCCGAGGACAGGGGGCGCGGGGCACTGAAGCTTTCTTT
CASSRGQGARGTEAFF
>TRBJ2-7|NA|TRBV18|NA
TGTGCCAGCTCGGGGGAAACCTACGAGCAGTACTTC
CASSGETYEQYF
>TRBJ1-6|NA|TRBV7-2|NA
TGTGCCAGCAGCCTTAAGTGGGCGACGGTACTTACGGATTCACCCCTCCACTTT
CASSLKWATVLTDSPLHF
>TRBJ1-5|TRBD1|TRBV12-5|NA
TGTGCTAGTGGTTTAAGAGGGGGACAGGGCAATAGCAATCAGCCCCAGCATTTT
CASGLRGGQGNSNQPQHF
>TRBJ2-4|TRBD2|TRBV6-1|NA
TGTGCCAGCAGTGCAGCGCTAGCGGGAGGGCGGGTCAGGACCAAAAACATTCAGTACTTC
CASSAALAGGRVRTKNIQYF
>TRBJ2-7|NA|TRBV19|NA
TGTGCCAGTCGGGCAGGACAGAACAACGAGCAGTACTTC
CASRAGQNNEQYF
>TRBJ1-5|NA|TRBV2|once
TGTGCCAGCAGTGGAGGGGTGTATAGCAATCAGCCCCAGCATTTT
CASSGGVYSNQPQHF
>TRBJ1-3|NA|TRBV19|NA
TGTGCCAGTAGACAAGAGGACGGAGGAAACACCATATATTTT
CASRQEDGGNTIYF
>TRBJ1-4|NA|TRBV5-1|NA
TGCGCCAGCAGCACCGAGGGCCGGGAGGTGGGAAAACTGTTTTTT
CASSTEGREVGKLFF
>TRBJ2-1|NA|TRBV7-9|NA
TGTGCCTCTGTTAGGACTGGGTTCAACGAGCAGTTCTTC
CASVRTGFNEQFF
>TRBJ1-1|NA|TRBV28|NA
TGTGCCAGCAGTGCTCTGCCGGGAGTTGGTTTTGTGAACACTGAAGCTTTCTTT
CASSALPGVGFVNTEAFF
>TRBJ2-4|TRBD1|TRBV19|once
TGTGCCAGCTGTTCTCCAGGGGGTGCAAACATTCAGTACTTC
CASCSPGGANIQYF
>TRBJ2-3|TRBD2|TRBV2|NA
TGTGCCAGCAGTGAATACCGGCGGGGGGGCGGAACAGATACGCAGTATTTT
CASSEYRRGGGTDTQYF
>TRBJ1-6|NA|TRBV5-6|NA
TGTGCCAGCAGCACCTTAGGGGATTCACCCCTCCACTTT
CASSTLGDSPLHF
>TRBJ2-2|NA|TRBV4-2|few
TGTGCCAGCAGCCAAGATCTTCGGACGCGTCTCGGGGAGCTGTTTTTT
CASSQDLRTRLGELFF